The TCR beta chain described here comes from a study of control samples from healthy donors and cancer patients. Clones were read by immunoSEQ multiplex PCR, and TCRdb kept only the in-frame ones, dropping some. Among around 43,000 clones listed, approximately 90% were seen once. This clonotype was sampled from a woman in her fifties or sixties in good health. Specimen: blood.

The CDR3 region is CASSVRTSNFPNYGYTF. The DNA of the CDR3 is TGTGCCAGCAGCGTACGGACCTCCAATTTCCCCAACTATGGCTACACCTTC. This chain joins TRBV5-6 and TRBJ1-2; D remains unclear. Trimming took off 4 bases at V and 2 bases at J, with 21 bases between the two ends. The germline gives CDR1 SGHDT, CDR2 YYEEEE. The CDR3 consists of 17 residues.